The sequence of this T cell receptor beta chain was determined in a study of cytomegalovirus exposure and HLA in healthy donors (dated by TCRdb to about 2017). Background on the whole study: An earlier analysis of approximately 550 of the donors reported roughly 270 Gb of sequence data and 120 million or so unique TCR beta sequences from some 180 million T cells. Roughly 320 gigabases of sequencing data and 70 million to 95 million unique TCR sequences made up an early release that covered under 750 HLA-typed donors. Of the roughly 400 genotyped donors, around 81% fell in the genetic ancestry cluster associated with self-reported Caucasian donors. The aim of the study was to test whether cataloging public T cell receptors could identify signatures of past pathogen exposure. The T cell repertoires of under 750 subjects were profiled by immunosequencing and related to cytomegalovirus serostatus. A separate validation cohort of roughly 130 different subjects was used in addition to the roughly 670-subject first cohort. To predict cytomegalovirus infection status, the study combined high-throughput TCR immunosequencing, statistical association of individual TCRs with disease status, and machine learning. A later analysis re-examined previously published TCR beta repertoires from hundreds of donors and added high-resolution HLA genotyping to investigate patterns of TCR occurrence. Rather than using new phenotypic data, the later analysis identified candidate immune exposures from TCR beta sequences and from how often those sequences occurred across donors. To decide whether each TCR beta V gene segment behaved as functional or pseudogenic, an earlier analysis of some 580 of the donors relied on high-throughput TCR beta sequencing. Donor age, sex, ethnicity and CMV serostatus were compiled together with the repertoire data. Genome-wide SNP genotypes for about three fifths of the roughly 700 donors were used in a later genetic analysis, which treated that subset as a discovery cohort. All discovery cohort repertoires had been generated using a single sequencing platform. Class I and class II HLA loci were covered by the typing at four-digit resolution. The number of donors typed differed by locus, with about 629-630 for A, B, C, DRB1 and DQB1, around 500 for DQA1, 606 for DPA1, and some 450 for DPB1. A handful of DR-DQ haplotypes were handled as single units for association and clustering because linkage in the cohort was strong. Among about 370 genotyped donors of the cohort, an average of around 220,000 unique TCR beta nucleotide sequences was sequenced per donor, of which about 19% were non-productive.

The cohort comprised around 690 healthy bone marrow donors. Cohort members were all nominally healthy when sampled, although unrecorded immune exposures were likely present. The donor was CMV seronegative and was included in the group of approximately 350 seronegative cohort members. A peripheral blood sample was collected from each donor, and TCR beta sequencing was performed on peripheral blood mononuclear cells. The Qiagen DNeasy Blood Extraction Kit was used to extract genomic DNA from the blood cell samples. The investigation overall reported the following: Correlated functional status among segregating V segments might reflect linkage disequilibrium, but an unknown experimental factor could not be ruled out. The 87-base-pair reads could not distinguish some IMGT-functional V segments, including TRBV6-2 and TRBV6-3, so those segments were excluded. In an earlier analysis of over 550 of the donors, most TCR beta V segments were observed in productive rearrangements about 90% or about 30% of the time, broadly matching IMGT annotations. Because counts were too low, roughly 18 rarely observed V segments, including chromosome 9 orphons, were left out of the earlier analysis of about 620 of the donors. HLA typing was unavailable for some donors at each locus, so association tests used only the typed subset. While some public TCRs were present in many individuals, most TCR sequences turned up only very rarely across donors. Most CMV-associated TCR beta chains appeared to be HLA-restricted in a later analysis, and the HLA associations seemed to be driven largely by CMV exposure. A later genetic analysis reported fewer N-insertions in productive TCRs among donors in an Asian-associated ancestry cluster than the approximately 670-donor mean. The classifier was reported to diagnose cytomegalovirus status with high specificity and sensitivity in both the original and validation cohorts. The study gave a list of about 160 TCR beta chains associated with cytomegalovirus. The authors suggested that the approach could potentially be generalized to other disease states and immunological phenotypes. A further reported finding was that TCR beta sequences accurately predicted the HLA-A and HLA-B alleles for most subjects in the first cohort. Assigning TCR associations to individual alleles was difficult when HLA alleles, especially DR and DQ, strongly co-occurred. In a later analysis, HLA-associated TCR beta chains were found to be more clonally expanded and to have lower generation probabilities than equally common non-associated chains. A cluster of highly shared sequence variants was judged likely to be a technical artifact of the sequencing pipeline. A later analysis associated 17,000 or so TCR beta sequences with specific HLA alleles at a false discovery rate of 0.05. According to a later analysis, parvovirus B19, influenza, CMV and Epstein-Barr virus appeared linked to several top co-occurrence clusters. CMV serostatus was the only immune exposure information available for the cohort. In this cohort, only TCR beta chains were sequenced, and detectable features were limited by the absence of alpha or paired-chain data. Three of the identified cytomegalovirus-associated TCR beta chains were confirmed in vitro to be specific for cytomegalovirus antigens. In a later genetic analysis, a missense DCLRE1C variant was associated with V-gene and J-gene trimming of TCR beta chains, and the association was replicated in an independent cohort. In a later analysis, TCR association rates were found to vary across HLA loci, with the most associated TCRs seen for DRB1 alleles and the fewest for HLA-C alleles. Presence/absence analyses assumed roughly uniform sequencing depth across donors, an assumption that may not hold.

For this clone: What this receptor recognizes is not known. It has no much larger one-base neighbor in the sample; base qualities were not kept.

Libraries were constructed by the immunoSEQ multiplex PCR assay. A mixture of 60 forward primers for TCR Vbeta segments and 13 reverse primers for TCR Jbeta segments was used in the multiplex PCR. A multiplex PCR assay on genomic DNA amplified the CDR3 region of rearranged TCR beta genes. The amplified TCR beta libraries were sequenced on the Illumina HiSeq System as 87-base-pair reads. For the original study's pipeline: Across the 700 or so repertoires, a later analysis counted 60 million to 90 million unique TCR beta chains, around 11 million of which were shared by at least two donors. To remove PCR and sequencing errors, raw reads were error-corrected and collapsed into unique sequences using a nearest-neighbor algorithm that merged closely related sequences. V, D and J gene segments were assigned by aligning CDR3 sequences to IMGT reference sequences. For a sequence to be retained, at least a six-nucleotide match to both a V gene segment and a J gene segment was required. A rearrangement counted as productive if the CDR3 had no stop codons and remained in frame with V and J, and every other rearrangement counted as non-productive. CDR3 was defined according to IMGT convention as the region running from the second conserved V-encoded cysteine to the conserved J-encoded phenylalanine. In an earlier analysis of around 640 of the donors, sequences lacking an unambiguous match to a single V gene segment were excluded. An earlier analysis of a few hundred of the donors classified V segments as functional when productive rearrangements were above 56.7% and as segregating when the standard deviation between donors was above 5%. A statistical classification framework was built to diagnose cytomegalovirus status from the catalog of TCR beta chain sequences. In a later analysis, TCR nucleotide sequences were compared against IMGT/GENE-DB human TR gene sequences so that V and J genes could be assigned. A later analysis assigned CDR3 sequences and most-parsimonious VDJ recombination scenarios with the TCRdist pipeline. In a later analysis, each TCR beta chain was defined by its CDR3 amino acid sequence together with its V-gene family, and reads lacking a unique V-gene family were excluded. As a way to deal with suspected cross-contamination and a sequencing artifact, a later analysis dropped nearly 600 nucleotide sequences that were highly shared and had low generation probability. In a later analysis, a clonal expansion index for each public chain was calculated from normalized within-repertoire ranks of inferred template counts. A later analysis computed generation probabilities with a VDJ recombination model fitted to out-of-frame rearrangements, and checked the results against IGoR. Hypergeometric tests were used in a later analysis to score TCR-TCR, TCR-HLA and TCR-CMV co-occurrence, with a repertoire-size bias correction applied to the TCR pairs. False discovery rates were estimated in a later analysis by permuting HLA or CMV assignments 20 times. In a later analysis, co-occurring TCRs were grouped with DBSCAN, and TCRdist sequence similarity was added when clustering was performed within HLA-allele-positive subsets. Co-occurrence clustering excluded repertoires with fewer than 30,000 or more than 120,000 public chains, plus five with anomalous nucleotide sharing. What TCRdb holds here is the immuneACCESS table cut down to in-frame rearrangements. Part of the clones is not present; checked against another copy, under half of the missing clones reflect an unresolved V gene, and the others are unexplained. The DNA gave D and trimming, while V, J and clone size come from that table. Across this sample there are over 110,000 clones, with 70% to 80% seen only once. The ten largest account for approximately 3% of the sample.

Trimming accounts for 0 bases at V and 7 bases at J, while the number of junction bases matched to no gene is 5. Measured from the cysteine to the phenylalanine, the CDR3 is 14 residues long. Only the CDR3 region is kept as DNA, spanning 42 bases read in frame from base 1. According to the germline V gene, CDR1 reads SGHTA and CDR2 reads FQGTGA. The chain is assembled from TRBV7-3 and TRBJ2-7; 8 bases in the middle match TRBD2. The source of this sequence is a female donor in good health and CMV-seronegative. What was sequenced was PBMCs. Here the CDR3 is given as CASSLTSGAREQYF. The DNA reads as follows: TGTGCCAGCAGCTTAACTAGCGGGGCTCGAGAGCAGTACTTC.